A selection of T cell receptor beta chains follows, all from one sample in a study of cytomegalovirus exposure and HLA in healthy donors. Measured with immunoSEQ multiplex PCR; TCRdb has only the in-frame clones, and not every one. The listing contains 65,000 to 90,000 clones. The source material was PBMCs. These receptors were taken from a female donor in good health and CMV-seropositive. CDR3s include the opening cysteine and the closing phenylalanine or tryptophan. The D gene is left open where the match is weak.

j_call,d_call,v_call,cdr3_aa,cdr3_nt
TRBJ2-2,TRBD2,TRBV6-5,CASSLAGPTGELFF,TGTGCCAGCAGTCTAGCGGGACCGACCGGGGAGCTGTTTTTT
TRBJ1-1,TRBD1,TRBV5-4,CASSKTGVMGTEAFF,TGTGCCAGCAGCAAAACAGGGGTAATGGGCACTGAAGCTTTCTTT
TRBJ2-7,TRBD1,TRBV18,CASARTGNSYEQYF,TGTGCCAGCGCCCGGACAGGGAACTCCTACGAGCAGTACTTC
TRBJ1-1,-,TRBV6-4,CASNSGTKLMNTEAFF,TGTGCCAGCAATTCCGGGACAAAGCTAATGAACACTGAAGCTTTCTTT
TRBJ2-7,TRBD1,TRBV7-9,CASSLGAGTASYEQYF,TGTGCCAGCAGCTTAGGGGCCGGGACAGCTTCCTACGAGCAGTACTTC
TRBJ2-7,TRBD2,TRBV6-5,CASRDSGGLVVEQYF,TGTGCCAGCAGGGATAGCGGGGGCCTAGTTGTTGAGCAGTACTTC
TRBJ2-5,TRBD1,TRBV6-5,CASGSQQGWETQYF,TGTGCCAGCGGATCACAACAGGGGTGGGAGACCCAGTACTTC
TRBJ2-7,-,TRBV27,CASSLREGGLYEQYF,TGTGCCAGCAGTTTGAGGGAAGGTGGGTTGTACGAGCAGTACTTC
TRBJ2-3,-,TRBV29-1,CSVEGGATDTQYF,TGCAGCGTTGAGGGGGGGGCCACAGATACGCAGTATTTT
TRBJ1-2,-,TRBV15,CATSRDHVGYTF,TGTGCCACCAGCAGAGATCATGTTGGCTACACCTTC
TRBJ1-2,-,TRBV6-5,CASGPRTVYGYTF,TGTGCCAGCGGCCCAAGGACAGTTTATGGCTACACCTTC
TRBJ2-3,-,TRBV7-2,CASNKEGGDTQYF,TGTGCCAGCAATAAGGAGGGTGGTGATACGCAGTATTTT
TRBJ1-5,TRBD1,TRBV19,CASTIRDRGRNQPQHF,TGTGCCAGTACCATCCGGGACAGGGGGCGAAATCAGCCCCAGCATTTT
TRBJ1-1,-,TRBV11-2,CASTEGLTNTEAFF,TGTGCCAGCACGGAGGGACTAACGAACACTGAAGCTTTCTTT
TRBJ1-6,-,TRBV7-6,CASSSARVRGSPLHF,TGTGCCAGCAGCTCCGCGCGAGTCCGTGGTTCACCCCTCCACTTT
TRBJ2-6,-,TRBV29-1,CSVIEPGANVLTF,TGCAGCGTTATAGAACCTGGGGCCAACGTCCTGACTTTC
TRBJ2-1,-,TRBV7-9,CASSLATHSYNEQFF,TGTGCCAGCAGCTTAGCTACTCACTCCTACAATGAGCAGTTCTTC
TRBJ2-3,TRBD2,TRBV18,CASSPSLAEVDTQYF,TGTGCCAGCTCGCCTTCACTAGCGGAGGTCGATACGCAGTATTTT
TRBJ1-4,-,TRBV9,CASSGTTDSEKLFF,TGTGCCAGCAGCGGAACTACCGACAGTGAAAAACTGTTTTTT
TRBJ1-1,-,TRBV12-5,CASGSGGGGYTEAFF,TGTGCTAGTGGTTCCGGGGGCGGGGGATATACTGAAGCTTTCTTT
TRBJ2-7,TRBD1,TRBV9,CASSVTTGGDGLYEQYF,TGTGCCAGCAGCGTTACGACAGGGGGCGATGGCCTCTACGAGCAGTACTTC
TRBJ2-1,TRBD2,TRBV5-1,CASSFGLADNEQFF,TGCGCCAGCAGCTTTGGACTAGCGGATAATGAGCAGTTCTTC
TRBJ1-2,TRBD1,TRBV7-9,CASSLGQGSYGYTF,TGTGCCAGCAGCCTAGGACAGGGAAGCTATGGCTACACCTTC
TRBJ2-2,-,TRBV6-5,CASSSAGAGAGELFF,TGTGCCAGCAGTTCCGCTGGGGCAGGGGCCGGGGAGCTGTTTTTT
TRBJ2-5,TRBD1,TRBV7-9,CASTSGQGLESAQYF,TGTGCCAGCACCTCCGGACAGGGGCTGGAATCGGCCCAGTACTTC
TRBJ1-1,-,TRBV7-3,CASSLQGRDTEAFF,TGTGCCAGCAGCTTACAGGGGAGGGACACTGAAGCTTTCTTT
TRBJ2-4,TRBD1,TRBV5-1,CASSPWDSTAKNIQYF,TGCGCCAGCAGCCCCTGGGACAGTACAGCCAAAAACATTCAGTACTTC
TRBJ1-3,TRBD1,TRBV4-3,CASSQDQYRGFSGNTIYF,TGCGCCAGCAGCCAAGATCAGTACAGGGGGTTCTCTGGAAACACCATATATTTT
TRBJ2-2,-,TRBV7-3,CASGRGIGLNTGELFF,TGTGCCAGCGGACGGGGAATTGGGTTAAACACCGGGGAGCTGTTTTTT
TRBJ1-4,-,TRBV5-1,CASSFGDYNEKLFF,TGCGCCAGCAGCTTCGGAGACTATAATGAAAAACTGTTTTTT
TRBJ2-7,-,TRBV5-1,CASSQTLSYEQYF,TGCGCCAGCAGCCAAACCTTGAGCTACGAGCAGTACTTC
TRBJ2-2,-,TRBV19,CASSKSTETGELFF,TGTGCCAGTAGCAAAAGCACAGAGACCGGGGAGCTGTTTTTT
TRBJ1-1,TRBD1,TRBV7-2,CASSPGTGRMNTEAFF,TGTGCCAGCAGCCCAGGGACAGGGAGGATGAACACTGAAGCTTTCTTT
TRBJ2-7,TRBD2,TRBV27,CASRSGLAGGLYEQYF,TGTGCCAGCAGATCGGGACTAGCGGGAGGGCTCTACGAGCAGTACTTC
TRBJ1-5,-,TRBV5-1,CASSLNAGPNQPQHF,TGCGCCAGCAGCTTGAATGCAGGGCCCAATCAGCCCCAGCATTTT
TRBJ2-7,TRBD2,TRBV5-4,CASSPKPLAGGNEQYF,TGTGCCAGCAGCCCGAAACCACTAGCGGGAGGCAACGAGCAGTACTTC
TRBJ2-2,TRBD2,TRBV5-1,CASSFASGDTGELFF,TGCGCCAGCAGCTTCGCTAGCGGCGACACCGGGGAGCTGTTTTTT
TRBJ2-3,TRBD1,TRBV4-1,CASSPGQGSPTDTQYF,TGCGCCAGCAGCCCAGGACAGGGGTCCCCCACAGATACGCAGTATTTT
TRBJ2-3,-,TRBV7-2,CASSPGGAGTAEGQYF,TGTGCCAGCAGCCCCGGGGGCGCCGGGACAGCCGAAGGGCAGTATTTT
TRBJ2-7,TRBD2,TRBV9,CASSELVRGAYEQYF,TGTGCCAGCAGCGAACTAGTGCGGGGGGCCTACGAGCAGTACTTC
TRBJ1-2,-,TRBV6-6,CASRLDSNYGYTF,TGTGCCAGCAGATTGGACAGTAACTATGGCTACACCTTC
TRBJ1-2,-,TRBV6-5,CASSSPGRGGGYTF,TGTGCCAGCAGTTCGCCAGGGCGGGGGGGTGGCTACACCTTC
TRBJ1-6,TRBD1,TRBV7-2,CASSDPGTGRSPLHF,TGTGCCAGCAGCGATCCAGGGACAGGGCGTTCACCCCTCCACTTT
TRBJ1-1,-,TRBV7-2,CASSPRLRTEAFF,TGTGCCAGCAGCCCCAGGCTACGCACTGAAGCTTTCTTT
TRBJ1-2,-,TRBV7-6,CASSSSLHNNYGYTF,TGTGCCAGCAGCTCTAGCCTTCATAATAACTATGGCTACACCTTC
TRBJ2-1,TRBD2,TRBV10-1,CASSESDAGGEDEQFF,TGCGCCAGCAGTGAGTCGGATGCGGGAGGAGAGGATGAGCAGTTCTTC
TRBJ2-2,-,TRBV10-2,CASREVTGELFF,TGCGCCAGCAGAGAAGTAACTGGGGAGCTGTTTTTT
TRBJ2-1,-,TRBV4-3,CASSQVSGDYNEQFF,TGCGCCAGCAGCCAAGTCAGCGGCGACTACAATGAGCAGTTCTTC